The rows below give T cell receptor beta chains drawn from one sample of a study of T cell responses to AZD1222 COVID-19 vaccine. The table came from immunoSEQ multiplex PCR; TCRdb's copy has only in-frame clones and leaves some out. Of 60,000 to 75,000 clones listed, roughly nine tenths are singletons. Sequencing used peripheral blood, obtained 28 days after the second AZD1222 dose. Receptors were obtained from an adult who received the AZD1222 COVID-19 vaccine. CDR3s include the opening cysteine and the closing phenylalanine or tryptophan. The order of the fields is clone size, J gene, V gene, D gene, CDR3 DNA, CDR3 protein. The D gene is left open where the match is weak. Clone size appears in some rows only: once, few, many, or a class for an expanded clone.

>once|TRBJ2-1|TRBV2|.
TGTGCCAGCATTGGGACTTCCCTGGGCGATGAGCAGTTCTTC
CASIGTSLGDEQFF
>.|TRBJ2-6|TRBV7-2|TRBD2
TGTGCCAGCAGCCCCGGACTAGCGGGAGGGAAAGGGGCCAACGTCCTGACTTTC
CASSPGLAGGKGANVLTF
>.|TRBJ2-6|TRBV2|.
TGTGCCAGCAGCCCAAGGACTGGGGCCAACGTCCTGACTTTC
CASSPRTGANVLTF
>.|TRBJ1-3|TRBV7-9|.
TGTGCCAGCAGCCCCGCCGGACGAGATTGGAACACCATATATTTT
CASSPAGRDWNTIYF
>.|TRBJ2-1|TRBV19|TRBD1
TGTGCCAGTAGTCCCCTGGACAGGCCCATCTACAATGAGCAGTTCTTC
CASSPLDRPIYNEQFF
>.|TRBJ1-3|TRBV19|.
TGTGCCAGTAGTCCACCTAATCACTTTGGAAACACCATATATTTT
CASSPPNHFGNTIYF
>.|TRBJ2-2|TRBV29-1|.
TGCAGCGCTGGTCTTACGATCAACACCGGGGAGCTGTTTTTT
CSAGLTINTGELFF
>.|TRBJ1-3|TRBV27|.
TGTGCCAGGCCGACATTGCTCTTAGGAAACACCATATATTTT
CARPTLLLGNTIYF
>.|TRBJ2-1|TRBV29-1|TRBD1
TGCAGCAAACTGGGACTCCGGGGACAGGGAAATGAGCAGTTCTTC
CSKLGLRGQGNEQFF
>.|TRBJ2-1|TRBV4-3|.
TGCGCCAGCAGCCTCGATTTATCGGCGGCTAAGGGATGGTACAATGAGCAGTTCTTC
CASSLDLSAAKGWYNEQFF